Below are 10 T cell receptor beta chains sequenced from a single sample in a study of blood T cell repertoires in COVID-19. The protocol was immunoSEQ multiplex PCR, while the TCRdb copy is restricted to in-frame clones and leaves out a portion. The data hold approximately 330,000 clones, with 70% to 90% observed a single time. The sequenced sample consisted of peripheral blood. All receptors come from a woman aged 50 to 60 with active or convalescent COVID-19.

The chain joins TRBV11-2 to TRBJ2-7; weak D call: TRBD1 (6 bases). Trimming cost V 0 bases and J 6 bases, with 9 bases left between them. The CDR3 sequence is 13 residues long. The germline V gene has CDR1 SGHAT and CDR2 FQNNGV. CDR3 protein: CASSLDRGGEQYF. The DNA for the CDR3 is TGTGCCAGCAGCTTAGATCGAGGGGGCGAGCAGTACTTC.

This chain joins TRBV11-2 and TRBJ2-7; maybe TRBD2 (7 bases). Germline CDR1 and CDR2: SGHAT and FQNNGV. The CDR3 extends over 15 amino acids. The ends were cut back, 4 bases at V and 5 bases at J, with 18 bases in the middle. The CDR3 sequence is CASSYTGGAIHEQYF. As DNA, the CDR3 is TGTGCCAGCAGCTACACGGGGGGCGCGATCCACGAGCAGTACTTC.

This chain joins TRBV28 and TRBJ2-7, with 9 bases that match TRBD2. CDR1 and CDR2 (germline): MDHEN, SYDVKM. V lost 2 bases and J lost 0; bases outside the gene matches: 8. The CDR3 has 17 amino acids. CDR3 sequence: CASSLRRLAGRSYEQYF. The CDR3 DNA reads as TGTGCCAGCAGTTTACGGCGGCTAGCGGGGCGCTCCTACGAGCAGTACTTC.

The chain couples TRBV4-3 to TRBJ1-5; 8 bases align to TRBD1. Germline CDR1 and CDR2: LGHNA and YSLEER. V lost 0 bases, J lost 6 bases, and 13 bases stayed unmatched. This CDR3 is 18 amino acids long. The CDR3 spells CASSQDLGVRGRGQPQHF. CDR3 in DNA: TGCGCCAGCAGCCAAGATTTAGGCGTCAGGGGGCGAGGTCAGCCCCAGCATTTT.

The chain employs TRBV4-3 and TRBJ2-5, with 9 positions matching TRBD2. The germline CDR1 and CDR2 sequences are LGHNA and YSLEER. The junction had 5 bases not matched to a gene; V was cut back by 4 bases and J by 2 bases. The CDR3 is made up of 15 amino acids. The DNA for the CDR3 is TGCGCCAGCAGCCCTAGCGGGGAGTTACAAGAGACCCAGTACTTC. Amino acid sequence: CASSPSGELQETQYF.

This chain links TRBV5-1 with TRBJ1-6; possible D gene TRBD1, 5 bases. The CDR3 length is 16 residues. V lost 0 bases to trimming and J lost 6 bases, with 13 bases between them. Germline V lookup: CDR1 SGHRS, CDR2 YFSETQ. CDR3 loop: CASSLEKVGVNSPLHF. DNA for the CDR3: TGCGCCAGCAGCTTGGAAAAGGTAGGGGTTAATTCACCCCTCCACTTT. Based on the CDR3 plus reference TRBV5-1 and TRBJ1-6, the full variable domain is KAGVTQTPRYLIKTRGQQVTLSCSPISGHRSVSWYQQTPGQGLQFLFEYFSETQRNKGNFPGRFSGRQFSNSRSEMNVSTLELGDSALYLCASSLEKVGVNSPLHFGNGTRLTVT.

The V and J genes are TRBV11-2 and TRBJ1-1; 8 nucleotides align to TRBD1. Germline V lookup: CDR1 SGHAT, CDR2 FQNNGV. V shed 1 base, J shed 4 bases, and the junction held 8 bases outside the gene matches. The CDR3 sequence is 16 residues long. The CDR3 region has the DNA TGTGCCAGCAGCTTAGGGTCGTCAGGGGGCCTCACTGAAGCTTTCTTT. Translated, it gives CASSLGSSGGLTEAFF.

Here the CDR3 reads CAVAQGKTEAFF. CDR3 DNA: TGTGCCGTTGCACAGGGTAAGACTGAAGCTTTCTTT. The V and J genes are TRBV6-5 and TRBJ1-1; possible D gene TRBD1, 6 bases. The CDR3 consists of 12 residues. V lost 11 bases, J lost 5 bases, and 15 bases lay in between. CDR1 is MNHEY and CDR2 is SVGAGI in the germline V gene.

This clone was picked up one time. The CDR3 nucleotides are TGCGCCAGCAGCTTGGACGGGACAGGGTTTTACGAGCAGTACTTC. Translating gives CASSLDGTGFYEQYF. V is TRBV5-1 and J is TRBJ2-7; TRBD1 matches 9 bases. Trimming removed 0 bases from V and 4 bases from J; junction bases left unmatched: 5. CDR1 SGHRS and CDR2 YFSETQ come from the germline V gene. This CDR3 region has 15 residues.

This rearrangement joins TRBV5-4 to TRBJ2-1; a possible D gene is TRBD1 (6 bases). Trimming cost V 2 bases and J 10 bases, with 19 bases left between them. CDR1 SGHNT and CDR2 YYREEE come from the germline V gene (reference sequence). This CDR3 region has 15 residues. For the CDR3, the DNA is TGTGCCAGCAGCTTTGCAGGGGCCGGTGTTCGGGAGCAGTTCTTC. Encoded protein: CASSFAGAGVREQFF.